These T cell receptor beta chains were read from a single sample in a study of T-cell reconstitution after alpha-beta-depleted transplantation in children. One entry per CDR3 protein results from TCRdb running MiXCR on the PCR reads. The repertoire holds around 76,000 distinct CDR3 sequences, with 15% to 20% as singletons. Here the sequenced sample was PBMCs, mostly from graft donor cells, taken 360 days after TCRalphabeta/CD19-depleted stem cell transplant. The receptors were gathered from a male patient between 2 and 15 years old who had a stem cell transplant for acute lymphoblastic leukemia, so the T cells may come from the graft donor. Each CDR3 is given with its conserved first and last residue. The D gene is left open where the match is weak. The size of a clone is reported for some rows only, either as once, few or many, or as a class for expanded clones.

DNA: TGTGCCAGCAGCATGACAGGGAGGACTGAAGCTTTCTTT
CDR3: CASSMTGRTEAFF
V: TRBV12-3/TRBV12-4
size: few
D: TRBD1
J: TRBJ1-1

DNA: TGTGCCAGCAGCTTAGCCAATGAGCAGTTCTTC
CDR3: CASSLANEQFF
V: TRBV7-9
size: many
D: -
J: TRBJ2-1

DNA: TGTGCCACCAGTGACATCGGGACTAGCGGGAGGGGGCCCTACAATGAGCAGTTCTTC
CDR3: CATSDIGTSGRGPYNEQFF
V: TRBV24-1
size: few
D: TRBD2
J: TRBJ2-1

DNA: TGTGCCAGCAGCTCCCCGAATAGCGGAACTGAAGAAGAGACCCAGTACTTC
CDR3: CASSSPNSGTEEETQYF
V: TRBV11-2
size: -
D: -
J: TRBJ2-5

DNA: TGCGCCAGCAGCTTGCCCTACACCAAGGAAAATGGCTACACCTTC
CDR3: CASSLPYTKENGYTF
V: TRBV5-1
size: few
D: -
J: TRBJ1-2

DNA: TGTGCCAGCAGCTCATCTGGGCGGAGCACAGATACGCAGTATTTT
CDR3: CASSSSGRSTDTQYF
V: TRBV11-3
size: -
D: -
J: TRBJ2-3

DNA: TGTGCCAGCAGCTTAACGGACAGCTCCTACGAGCAGTACTTC
CDR3: CASSLTDSSYEQYF
V: TRBV7-6
size: many
D: -
J: TRBJ2-7

DNA: TGCGCCAGCAGCCGAACACAATTACCTAGGGAGACCCAGTACTTC
CDR3: CASSRTQLPRETQYF
V: TRBV5-1
size: many
D: -
J: TRBJ2-5

DNA: TGTGCCAGCAGTACCCGGACAGGGGCCAACGGAAAACTGTTTTTT
CDR3: CASSTRTGANGKLFF
V: TRBV25-1
size: -
D: TRBD1
J: TRBJ1-4

DNA: TGTGCCAGCACAGACAGGCCCTACGAGCAGTACTTC
CDR3: CASTDRPYEQYF
V: TRBV18
size: -
D: -
J: TRBJ2-7

DNA: TGTGCCACCAGTGATTCTGGGACTAGCGGCCTAGCCAAAAACATTCAGTACTTC
CDR3: CATSDSGTSGLAKNIQYF
V: TRBV24-1
size: few
D: TRBD2
J: TRBJ2-4

DNA: TGTGCCAGCAAGCTCCAGGGGGCAGGAAGAGAGACCCAGTACTTC
CDR3: CASKLQGAGRETQYF
V: TRBV2
size: -
D: TRBD1
J: TRBJ2-5

DNA: TGCAGTGCTAGAGAACTAGCGGGAGGCCCATACAATGAGCAGTTCTTC
CDR3: CSARELAGGPYNEQFF
V: TRBV20-1
size: -
D: TRBD2
J: TRBJ2-1

DNA: TGTGCCAGCAGCGCTACCGGGTCAGTCTCCTACGAGCAGTACTTC
CDR3: CASSATGSVSYEQYF
V: TRBV9
size: -
D: -
J: TRBJ2-7

DNA: TGCAGCGTTGAAGATCGGGGGCGCGGGTCCGCCGGGGAGCTGTTTTTT
CDR3: CSVEDRGRGSAGELFF
V: TRBV29-1
size: many
D: -
J: TRBJ2-2

DNA: TGCAGCGTTCAGGCCTCGAGGGGAAAACTGTTTTTT
CDR3: CSVQASRGKLFF
V: TRBV29-1
size: -
D: -
J: TRBJ1-4

DNA: TGTGCCAGCACTCCTTTCCTCACTAGCAGGTCCTACAATGAGCAGTTCTTC
CDR3: CASTPFLTSRSYNEQFF
V: TRBV12-3/TRBV12-4
size: -
D: -
J: TRBJ2-1

DNA: TGTGCCAGCAGCTTAAGAACGGACCCTTACAATGAGCAGTTCTTC
CDR3: CASSLRTDPYNEQFF
V: TRBV7-9
size: -
D: -
J: TRBJ2-1

DNA: TGTGCCAGCAGTTTACAGGGACACTATGGCTACACCTTC
CDR3: CASSLQGHYGYTF
V: TRBV12-3/TRBV12-4
size: many
D: -
J: TRBJ1-2

DNA: TGTGCCATCAAAGGCGCCGGGACAGGGAGGCATACGCAGTATTTT
CDR3: CAIKGAGTGRHTQYF
V: TRBV10-3
size: many
D: TRBD1
J: TRBJ2-3

DNA: TGTGCCAGCAGTCTACTAGCGGGAGGGAACAATGAGCAGTTCTTC
CDR3: CASSLLAGGNNEQFF
V: TRBV3-1
size: -
D: TRBD2
J: TRBJ2-1

DNA: TGTGCCAGTTCTCTAGCGGGACCCGAATACGAGCAGTACTTC
CDR3: CASSLAGPEYEQYF
V: TRBV7-9
size: many
D: TRBD2
J: TRBJ2-7

DNA: TGCAGTGCTCCAGGGGGCTATGGCTACACCTTC
CDR3: CSAPGGYGYTF
V: TRBV20-1
size: few
D: TRBD1
J: TRBJ1-2